The 12 T cell receptor beta chains in this list originate from one sample, sequenced in a study of cytomegalovirus exposure and HLA in healthy donors. PCR amplification relied on 60 Vbeta primers (plus 13 Jbeta primers). Profiling relied on immunoSEQ multiplex PCR, and the TCRdb table lists in-frame clones only, not all of them. The data show 190,000 or so clones, 80% to 85% seen once. Sequencing was done on a sample of PBMCs. These TCRs come from a man in his fifties in good health and CMV-seronegative.

V gene TRBV5-4 combines with J gene TRBJ2-1; TRBD2 aligns across 9 bases. Germline CDR1 reads SGHNT; CDR2 reads YYREEE (reference sequence). Trimming at V came to 5 bases and at J to 4 bases, leaving 7 bases not matched to a gene. This CDR3 comprises 15 residues. The CDR3 DNA reads TGTGCCAGCAGTGCTTCAGCGGGAGGTTACAATGAGCAGTTCTTC. This translates into CASSASAGGYNEQFF.

The chain joins TRBV4-3 to TRBJ2-6, with D tentatively TRBD2 (6 bases). Germline-derived CDR1 and CDR2 are LGHNA and YSLEER. This CDR3 region has 18 residues. V was trimmed by 0 bases and J by 0 bases, leaving 12 bases between them. This chain's CDR3 is CASSQDLAETSGANVLTF. The CDR3 region has the DNA TGCGCCAGCAGCCAAGATTTAGCGGAAACCTCTGGGGCCAACGTCCTGACTTTC.

This clone occurred a few times. The rearrangement links TRBV6-6 to TRBJ1-2; 8 bases agree with TRBD1. The CDR3 consists of 15 residues. Germline CDR1 reads MNHNY; CDR2 reads SVGAGI (reference sequence). V was clipped by 0 bases and J by 6 bases; unmatched bases: 6. This CDR3 is CASSYSGRQGNGYTF. The CDR3 DNA reads TGTGCCAGCAGTTACTCGGGTCGACAGGGGAATGGCTACACCTTC.

The gene calls are TRBV5-1 and TRBJ2-3, with 8 bases identical to TRBD1. The germline CDR1 and CDR2 sequences are SGHRS and YFSETQ. The CDR3 spans 17 residues. V lost 2 bases, J lost 0 bases, and 8 bases stayed unmatched. Here the CDR3 reads CASSFTGTGTSTDTQYF. The CDR3 bases are TGCGCCAGCAGCTTTACCGGGACAGGAACGAGCACAGATACGCAGTATTTT.

This chain links TRBV20-1 with TRBJ2-3; tentative D call: TRBD2 (5 bases). V lost 6 bases, J lost 8 bases, and 9 bases lay in between. This CDR3 spans 10 amino acids. Germline CDR1 DFQATT, CDR2 SNEGSKA (reference sequence). Written as DNA, the CDR3 is TGCAGTGCGGTCGAGGGTACGCAGTATTTT. Amino acids: CSAVEGTQYF.

This chain uses TRBV7-2 with TRBJ2-7; 8 bases fit TRBD2. Trimming took 2 bases from V and 2 from J; bases not matched to a gene: 5. CDR1 and CDR2 (germline): SGHTA, FQGNSA. This CDR3 has 15 amino acids. CDR3 nucleotide sequence: TGTGCCAGCAGCTTAACCGCGGGGGGAACCTACGAGCAGTACTTC. Its translation is CASSLTAGGTYEQYF.

The chain employs TRBV27 and TRBJ1-1; possible D gene TRBD1, 5 bases. Trimming took off 5 bases at V and 11 bases at J, with 18 bases between the two ends. This CDR3 contains 13 residues. Per the germline V gene, CDR1 is MNHEY and CDR2 is SMNVEV (reference sequence). The chain's CDR3 is CASSPADSLVAFF. CDR3 nucleotide sequence: TGTGCCAGCAGTCCCGCCGACAGCCTGGTGGCTTTCTTT.

This clone was detected only once. The chain has TRBV18 and TRBJ2-2; TRBD1 is a possible D gene (5 bases). This CDR3 has 16 amino acids. Germline-derived CDR1 and CDR2 are KGHSH and LQKENI. V lost 3 bases, J lost 4 bases, and 15 bases lay in between. The CDR3: CASSPSSGSFTGELFF. DNA for the CDR3: TGTGCCAGCTCACCGAGCTCAGGGTCTTTCACCGGGGAGCTGTTTTTT.

V and J are TRBV5-4 and TRBJ1-1; D unresolved. The CDR3 runs to 14 residues. Trimming left V 4 bases short and J 1 base short, with 11 bases between. CDR1 is SGHNT and CDR2 is YYREEE in the germline V gene (reference sequence). The CDR3 sequence is CASSPRAGNTEAFF. DNA for the CDR3: TGTGCCAGCAGCCCAAGAGCTGGGAACACTGAAGCTTTCTTT. Full variable domain (rest looked up from reference TRBV5-4 and TRBJ1-1): ETGVTQSPTHLIKTRGQQVTLRCSSQSGHNTVSWYQQALGQGPQFIFQYYREEENGRGNFPPRFSGLQFPNYSSELNVNALELDDSALYLCASSPRAGNTEAFFGQGTRLTVV.

J is TRBJ1-1 and V is TRBV19; D is ambiguous. The germline CDR1 and CDR2 sequences are LNHDA and SQIVND (reference sequence). The CDR3 has 15 amino acids. Trimming cost V 0 bases and J 0 bases, with 8 bases left between them. For the CDR3, the DNA is TGTGCCAGTAGTATAGATCGGAGTATGAACACTGAAGCTTTCTTT. This gives the protein CASSIDRSMNTEAFF.

This rearrangement joins TRBV5-1 to TRBJ2-5; D perhaps matches TRBD1 (5 bases). Per germline, CDR1 SGHRS and CDR2 YFSETQ. Trimming removed 1 base from V and 2 bases from J, with 9 bases in between. The CDR3 runs to 14 residues. DNA for the CDR3: TGCGCCAGCAGCTTGTGGACAACACAAGAGACCCAGTACTTC. It translates to CASSLWTTQETQYF.

The chain couples TRBV18 to TRBJ2-2; 10 bases map to TRBD1. The CDR3 spans 15 residues. With 5 bases clipped from V and 3 bases from J, the junction kept 3 bases outside the gene matches. Germline V gene data show CDR1 as KGHSH and CDR2 as LQKENI. The CDR3 sequence: CASSAGTGDTGELFF. Written as DNA, the CDR3 is TGTGCCAGCTCAGCCGGGACAGGGGACACCGGGGAGCTGTTTTTT.